This T cell receptor beta chain was profiled in a study of OX40 agonist ivuxolimab in advanced cancers. Across the study: An anti-OX40 (CD134) antibody with agonistic activity, ivuxolimab, was administered to patients. Aged about 23 to 90 with a mean of around 60 years, they were approximately 79% male. Study-wide points: Low normalized T-cell clonal expansion was also seen in some nonresponders. The work left the antigen specificity of expanded peripheral T cells undetermined.

CDR1 SGHTS and CDR2 YDEGEE come from the germline V gene. The CDR3 totals 16 residues. The V gene end was trimmed by 0 bases and the J gene end by 2 bases; junction bases not matched to a gene: 5. A note on this clone: Its antigen remains unknown.

Clones were sequenced by immunoSEQ multiplex PCR, and TCRdb holds only the in-frame ones, with some missing. The sample yields 35,000 to 55,000 clones, about 94% seen once. The chain is built from TRBV5-8 and TRBJ2-1; TRBD2 matches 7 bases. The TCR sequence derives from an adult with an advanced solid tumor such as melanoma, head and neck, liver or kidney cancer. The sequenced sample was CD4+ or CD8+ T cells sorted from blood, obtained in a trial of the OX40 agonist ivuxolimab. The CDR3 DNA is TGTGCCAGCAGCTTGGAGGTACTAGCGCCCTACAATGAGCAGTTCTTC. Residues: CASSLEVLAPYNEQFF.